This paragraph covers one TCR beta chain sequence. This receptor's antigen is unknown. Per-nucleotide qualities are absent, and no much larger clonotype sits a single base away. In Seattle, one collaborating source enrolled patients while the infection was active and tracked those patients longitudinally over the course of disease. Each collaborating institution followed its own protocols to collect whole blood in K2EDTA tubes. Collaborator samples were shipped for TCRbeta analysis as frozen whole blood, isolated PBMCs, or DNA extracted from either sample type. The immunoSEQ Assay, a bias-controlled multiplex PCR, was used to amplify TCRbeta CDR3 regions from genomic DNA. Regarding the original processing steps: The number of nucleated cells in each sample was estimated by amplification of reference gene primers within the assay. Sequence reads were collapsed and filtered to measure the absolute abundance of every unique TCRbeta CDR3 rearrangement. Productive Simpson clonality was computed per sample as the square root of Simpson's diversity index over productive rearrangements. As stored in TCRdb, this immuneACCESS dataset retains in-frame rearrangements with V and J assigned. A fraction of the clones does not appear; measured against another copy, unresolved V genes explain less than half of the discrepancy, and the remainder lacks a known reason. That table supplies the V and J calls and clone size; D and trimming were determined from the DNA. This sample gives 250,000 to 350,000 clones in total; 75% to 90% of them show up just once. 2.9% of the sample is taken by the ten largest.

This record belongs to a study of blood T cell repertoires in COVID-19 (dated by TCRdb to about 2020). As for the study more broadly: Samples covering the acute and convalescent phases of COVID-19 were provided by collaborators in the United States, Italy and Spain. The dataset comprised deeply sampled blood TCRbeta repertoires from subjects exposed to, actively infected with, or recovered from COVID-19. A de-identified subject ID, COVID-19 status, age in years and sex were almost always included in the sample metadata. A freely available public database, intended as a resource for researchers studying the immune response to SARS-CoV-2, is where the repertoires were released. The prospective study material was composed of cDNA or gDNA derived from T cells, B-cell-depleted T cells, or PBMCs. Where HLA class I and class II types were available, the types were taken from metadata supplied by the sample provider, not from assay-based typing. Samples came from the ongoing ImmuneRACE study (first 160 participants) plus 1,254 subjects from 6 global collaborators. Summary of the overall study and its limitations: The quantity of clinical and demographic metadata differed by source and by participant and was supplied without curation.

This receptor was identified in a woman aged 25 to 45 with COVID-19, enrolled during active disease. The sample was peripheral blood.

The CDR3 region reads CASSLEGDRNSPLHF. The DNA is TGTGCCAGCAGCTTAGAGGGGGACAGGAATTCACCCCTCCACTTT. The chain employs TRBV7-6 and TRBJ1-6, with 8 bases matching TRBD1. CDR1 and CDR2 (SGHVS, FNYEAQ) derive from the germline V gene. V and J are trimmed by 1 base and 7 bases, and the gene matches miss 3 bases of the junction. Including the terminal cysteine and phenylalanine, the CDR3 comprises 15 residues. Only the CDR3 DNA is retained, 45 bases long and in frame from the first base.